This T cell receptor (beta chain) was recovered during a study of cytomegalovirus exposure and HLA in healthy donors. Study-level information: Researchers previously reported finding 117 million unique TCR beta sequences from about 200 million T cells. General study results and limits: The analysis excluded some indistinguishable V segments, including TRBV6-2 and TRBV6-3. Analysis was carried out at a later point, and it linked a missense DCLRE1C variant to TCR beta V- and J-gene trimming. The later analysis indicated that the majority of CMV-associated TCR beta chains appeared HLA-restricted.

Concerning this clone itself: The antigen remains unidentified.

The PCR used 60 Vbeta and 13 Jbeta primers. Sequenced by immunoSEQ multiplex PCR; TCRdb stores in-frame clones only, minus some. The sample records over 50,000 clones, roughly four fifths being singletons. Per germline, CDR1 SGHNT and CDR2 YENEEA. V lost 1 base and J lost 5; bases outside the gene matches: 3. The CDR3 runs 16 residues. Sequencing was performed on PBMCs. The chain joins TRBV11-3 to TRBJ2-1, with 12 bases that match TRBD2. The receptor comes from a man between 40 and 49 years old in good health and CMV-seronegative. CDR3 sequence (DNA): TGTGCCAGCAGCTTAGTGCTAGCGGGGGGGGACAATGAGCAGTTCTTC. As protein: CASSLVLAGGDNEQFF.